This T cell receptor (beta chain) stems from a study of shared clonotypes between healthy human individuals. The donors, healthy adults who were HIV-negative, had experienced no recent acute infections or vaccinations. TCRdb's table, derived via immunoSEQ multiplex PCR, lists solely in-frame clones and lacks some. The sample carries about 2,500,000 clones, 90% to 95% recorded once. Comments on this clone: Its antigen is not known.

Findings of the study overall: Naive subsets, compared against memory subsets, generally had larger estimated richness values.

Sequencing used naive CD4+ T cells sorted from blood. The subset denotes: CD45RA+ positively selected. This receptor was obtained from a young man in good health.

CDR3 nucleotides: TGCGCCAGCAGCGTCCTCTCTATGTCCTACGAGCAGTACTTC. Translation: CASSVLSMSYEQYF. This chain links TRBV5-1 with TRBJ2-7; D uncertain. The CDR3 contains 14 residues. Trimming left V 4 bases short and J 1 base short, with 12 bases between. Germline V gene lookup returns CDR1 SGHRS and CDR2 YFSETQ.